The source of this TCR beta chain is a study of radiation and T cells in renal cell carcinoma. Sequenced by immunoSEQ multiplex PCR; TCRdb stores in-frame clones only, minus some. The sample shows approximately 29,000 clones, over 70% of them seen only once. This sample's time point: blood 4 weeks post-SBRT, at nephrectomy. Treatment of the sample: 15 Gy SBRT to primary tumor, nephrectomy 4 weeks later. This receptor was taken from a man aged 55-75 years with renal cell carcinoma. Source: blood, taken from a patient whose treatment included radiotherapy and nephrectomy.

In nucleotides, the CDR3 is TGCGCCAGCAGCCCAGGCGGCGGGAGCGGCACAGATACGCAGTATTTT. Translation gives CASSPGGGSGTDTQYF. The chain uses TRBV5-1 and TRBJ2-3; TRBD2 matches 7 bases. From germline, CDR1 is SGHRS and CDR2 YFSETQ. Trimming removed 4 bases from V and 1 base from J; junction bases left unmatched: 9. CDR3 size: 16 residues.